A single sample gave rise to the 16 T cell receptor beta chains below, sequenced in a study of T cells in Graves' hyperthyroidism and ophthalmopathy. TCR beta CDR3 region amplification was performed from RNA transcripts. First-round RT-PCR with HTBI primers amplified the TCR CDR3 region. TCRdb reprocessed the multiplex PCR reads via MiXCR and lists one record per CDR3 protein. The sample consists of about 380,000 distinct CDR3 sequences, less than 20% of them appearing once. The specimen sequenced was blood. These receptors all stem from a man aged 18 to 35 with Graves' ophthalmopathy.

There are a few counts of this clonotype. The V gene is TRBV7-9, the J gene TRBJ2-2; 8 bases align to TRBD2. CDR1 and CDR2 (germline): SEHNR, FQNEAQ (reference sequence). The CDR3 is 15 residues long. With 4 bases clipped from V and 4 bases from J, the junction kept 5 bases outside the gene matches. The CDR3 DNA follows: TGTGCCAGCAGCTCGACGGGGGGGCCCACCGGGGAGCTGTTTTTT. Its protein is CASSSTGGPTGELFF.

J is TRBJ1-3 and V is TRBV10-3; D might be TRBD1 (6 bases). The CDR3 extends over 15 amino acids. V lost 7 bases to trimming and J lost 1 base, with 14 bases between them. From germline, CDR1 is ENHRY and CDR2 SYGVKD. CDR3 sequence: CAITPGAGSGNTIYF. CDR3 bases: TGTGCCATCACCCCAGGGGCTGGGTCTGGAAACACCATATATTTT.

The V call is TRBV5-8, the J call TRBJ1-6, with a weak D call TRBD1 (6 bases). V lost 0 bases to trimming and J lost 8 bases, with 9 bases between them. Germline assignment: CDR1 SGHTS and CDR2 YDEGEE. The CDR3 contains 14 residues. This CDR3 is CASSLGQADSPLHF. CDR3 in DNA: TGTGCCAGCAGCTTGGGACAGGCCGATTCACCCCTCCACTTT.

This clonotype was found many times. The chain carries TRBV5-1 and TRBJ2-1, with 13 bases identical to TRBD2. The CDR3 length is 16 residues. After removal of 0 bases from V and 6 bases from J, the junction contained 3 bases not matched to a gene. The germline V gene has CDR1 SGHRS and CDR2 YFSETQ. Here the CDR3 reads CASSLAGTSGVNEQFF. CDR3 coding DNA: TGCGCCAGCAGCTTGGCCGGGACTAGCGGGGTCAATGAGCAGTTCTTC.

The rearrangement joins TRBV2 to TRBJ2-1; TRBD2 is a possible D gene (5 bases). The CDR3 is 16 residues long. Germline lookup yields CDR1 SNHLY and CDR2 FYNNEI. Deletions cut 2 bases from V and 6 bases from J, with 17 bases between. The CDR3 sequence: CASSERSTRVGNEQFF. The CDR3 DNA sequence: TGTGCCAGCAGTGAAAGGAGCACGCGGGTTGGCAATGAGCAGTTCTTC.

This clonotype was observed at least ten times. This chain connects TRBV29-1 to TRBJ2-1; no clear D. CDR1 is SQVTM and CDR2 is ANQGSEA in the germline V gene. The V gene lost 0 bases and the J gene lost 6 bases, with 6 bases spanning the gap. This CDR3 has 12 residues. The CDR3: CSVEDWINEQFF. The CDR3 DNA reads as TGCAGCGTTGAAGACTGGATCAATGAGCAGTTCTTC.

This clonotype came up once. The V call is TRBV4-2, the J call TRBJ2-7; D may correspond to TRBD1 or TRBD2 (5 bases each). CDR3 length: 15 residues. V dropped 2 bases and J dropped 5 bases, with 16 bases sitting between them. CDR1 and CDR2 from the germline V gene are LGHNA and YNFKEQ. The CDR3 DNA is TGTGCCAGCAGCCAAACGGGGCAGGGAGAAAACGAGCAGTACTTC. Translated, it gives CASSQTGQGENEQYF.

V is TRBV3-1 and J is TRBJ2-6; 7 bases fit TRBD1. The CDR3 is made up of 16 amino acids. V shed 4 bases and J 2 bases; nucleotides not matched to a gene: 5. CDR1 and CDR2 from the germline V gene are LGHDT and YNNKEL (reference sequence). The CDR3 protein is CASSPKTGTGANVLTF. The CDR3 DNA sequence: TGTGCCAGCAGCCCTAAGACAGGGACTGGGGCCAACGTCCTGACTTTC.

This clonotype was detected ten times or more. The gene calls are TRBV28 and TRBJ2-7; a possible D gene is TRBD2 (6 bases). From germline, CDR1 is MDHEN and CDR2 SYDVKM. CDR3 length equals 14 residues. Trimming removed 9 bases from V and 0 bases from J, with 15 bases in between. As DNA, the CDR3 is TGTGCCAGTCACAAACGGGGGAGCTCCTACGAGCAGTACTTC. Translated: CASHKRGSSYEQYF. Full variable domain (remainder filled in from reference TRBV28 and TRBJ2-7): DVKVTQSSRYLVKRTGEKVFLECVQDMDHENMFWYRQDPGLGLRLIYFSYDVKMKEKGDIPEGYSVSREKKERFSLILESASTNQTSMYLCASHKRGSSYEQYFGPGTRLTVT.

There are many counts of this clonotype. The J gene is TRBJ1-5, the V gene TRBV6-1; possible D gene TRBD1, 5 bases. The germline gives CDR1 MNHNS, CDR2 SASEGT. The CDR3 has 13 residues. Trimming left V 0 bases short and J 6 bases short, with 6 bases between. This chain's CDR3 is CASSEARVQPQHF. CDR3 nucleotide sequence: TGTGCCAGCAGTGAAGCCAGGGTTCAGCCCCAGCATTTT.

There are many counts of this clonotype. CDR3 sequence: CASSQNPGQGRLGELFF. CDR3 nucleotide sequence: TGCGCCAGCAGCCAGAACCCGGGACAGGGACGTTTGGGGGAGCTGTTTTTT. V and J are TRBV5-1 and TRBJ2-2; TRBD1 matches at 9 bases. This CDR3 region has 17 residues. Germline V gives CDR1 SGHRS, CDR2 YFSETQ. J was trimmed by 8 bases and V by 4 bases; bases with no gene match: 15. The full variable domain, with the rest looked up from reference TRBV5-1 and TRBJ2-2, is KAGVTQTPRYLIKTRGQQVTLSCSPISGHRSVSWYQQTPGQGLQFLFEYFSETQRNKGNFPGRFSGRQFSNSRSEMNVSTLELGDSALYLCASSQNPGQGRLGELFFGEGSRLTVL.

This clonotype was detected many times. This chain links TRBV18 with TRBJ2-7; D ambiguous. Trimming cost V 0 bases and J 6 bases, with 9 bases left between them. The CDR3 spans 13 residues. Per germline, CDR1 KGHSH and CDR2 LQKENI. DNA for the CDR3: TGTGCCAGCTCACCACCGGGATATAGCGAGCAGTACTTC. Amino acids: CASSPPGYSEQYF.

The chain employs TRBV4-1 and TRBJ1-6, with 7 nucleotides matching TRBD1. Per germline, CDR1 MGHRA and CDR2 YSYEKL. With 4 bases clipped from V and 5 bases from J, the junction kept 2 bases outside the gene matches. The CDR3 contains 14 residues. Here the CDR3 reads CASSPQGDNSPLHF. In nucleotides, the CDR3 is TGCGCCAGCAGCCCCCAGGGGGATAATTCACCCCTCCACTTT.

This clonotype was observed a few times. V usage is TRBV11-2 and J usage is TRBJ1-3, with no clear D. This CDR3 has 13 amino acids. V dropped 5 bases and J dropped 4 bases, with 9 bases sitting between them. Germline CDR1 and CDR2: SGHAT and FQNNGV. The CDR3 protein is CASSRALGNTIYF. The DNA of the CDR3 is TGTGCCAGCAGCAGAGCTCTGGGAAACACCATATATTTT. The full variable domain, rest sourced from reference TRBV11-2 and TRBJ1-3, is EAGVAQSPRYKIIEKRQSVAFWCNPISGHATLYWYQQILGQGPKLLIQFQNNGVVDDSQLPKDRFSAERLKGVDSTLKIQPAKLEDSAVYLCASSRALGNTIYFGEGSWLTVV.

The J gene is TRBJ1-5, the V gene TRBV7-8; tentative D call: TRBD1 (5 bases). The CDR3 sequence is 13 residues long. CDR1 SGHVS and CDR2 FQNEAQ come from the germline V gene. The V gene lost 7 bases and the J gene lost 11 bases, with 18 bases spanning the gap. In nucleotides, the CDR3 is TGTGCCAGCATCGGGGGTGTGAGCGGGGCCCAGCATTTT. The encoded protein is CASIGGVSGAQHF.

This clonotype was observed a handful of times. The rearrangement joins TRBV5-6 to TRBJ2-3; tentative D call: TRBD2 (6 bases). CDR3 length: 19 residues. Trimming removed 0 bases at V and 6 bases at J, with 26 bases between. Germline lookup yields CDR1 SGHDT and CDR2 YYEEEE. CDR3 in amino acids: CASSLGTDGGIFSGDTQYF. In nucleotides, the CDR3 is TGTGCCAGCAGCTTGGGGACGGACGGAGGGATTTTCTCCGGGGATACGCAGTATTTT. The full variable domain, with the rest looked up from reference TRBV5-6 and TRBJ2-3, is DAGVTQSPTHLIKTRGQQVTLRCSPKSGHDTVSWYQQALGQGPQFIFQYYEEEERQRGNFPDRFSGHQFPNYSSELNVNALLLGDSALYLCASSLGTDGGIFSGDTQYFGPGTRLTVL.